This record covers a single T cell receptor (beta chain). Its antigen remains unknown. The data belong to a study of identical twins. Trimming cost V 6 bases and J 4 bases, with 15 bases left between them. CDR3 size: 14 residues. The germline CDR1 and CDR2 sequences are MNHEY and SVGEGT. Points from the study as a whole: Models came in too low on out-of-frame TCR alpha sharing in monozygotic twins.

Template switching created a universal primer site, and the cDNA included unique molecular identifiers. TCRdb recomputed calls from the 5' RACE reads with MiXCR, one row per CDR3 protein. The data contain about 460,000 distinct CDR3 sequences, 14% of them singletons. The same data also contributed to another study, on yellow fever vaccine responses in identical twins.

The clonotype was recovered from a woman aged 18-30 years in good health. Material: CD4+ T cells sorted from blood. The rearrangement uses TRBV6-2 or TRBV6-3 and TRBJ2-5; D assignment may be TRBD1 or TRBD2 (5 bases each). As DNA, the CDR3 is TGTGCCAGCAGCAAAATGAGGGGCGGAGAGACCCAGTACTTC. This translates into CASSKMRGGETQYF.